The entry that follows covers one TCR beta chain sequence. Living in 24 US areas, the participants were between roughly 18 and 89 years of age. Before they entered the study, exposed participants had met a COVID-19 case within 2 weeks. The sample comes from a study of blood T cell repertoires in COVID-19. As processed by the authors: By means of reference gene primer amplification, nucleated cell counts were estimated. The method was immunoSEQ multiplex PCR; TCRdb's version includes in-frame clones alone and lacks a portion of them. The V and J calls and clone size are taken from that table; D and trimming were inferred from the DNA. The sample has approximately 250,000 clones, around 93% seen once; the top ten hold roughly 2.9%. Sequencing was performed on PBMCs or T cells enriched from blood (not recorded which). The TCR originated in a man aged 35-49 years who had been exposed to COVID-19.

The CDR3 is CASSQGQGTSYEQYF. CDR3 nucleotides: TGCGCCAGCAGCCAAGGACAGGGGACCTCCTACGAGCAGTACTTC. V gene TRBV4-1 combines with J gene TRBJ2-7; 8 bases map to TRBD1. The CDR3 runs to 15 residues. The germline gives CDR1 MGHRA, CDR2 YSYEKL. Trimming cost V 1 base and J 0 bases; bases outside gene matches: 2.